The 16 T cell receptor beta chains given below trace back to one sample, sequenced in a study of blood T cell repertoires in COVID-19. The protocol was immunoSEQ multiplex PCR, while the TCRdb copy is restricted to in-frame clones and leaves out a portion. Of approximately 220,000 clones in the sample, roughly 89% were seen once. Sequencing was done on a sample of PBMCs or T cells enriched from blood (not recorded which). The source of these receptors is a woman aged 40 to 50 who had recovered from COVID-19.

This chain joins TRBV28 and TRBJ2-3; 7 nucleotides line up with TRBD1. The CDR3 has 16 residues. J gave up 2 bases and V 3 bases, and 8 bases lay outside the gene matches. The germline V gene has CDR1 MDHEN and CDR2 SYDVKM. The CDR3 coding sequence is TGTGCCAGCAGTTTTCCCGGGACAGCGCTCACAGATACGCAGTATTTT. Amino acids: CASSFPGTALTDTQYF.

The CDR3 bases are TGTGCCAGCACCATTGACAGGGTCGGGGGCTACACCTTC. It translates to CASTIDRVGGYTF. The chain carries TRBV6-6 and TRBJ1-2; 7 bases are a match to TRBD1. The CDR3 has 13 residues. V shed 7 bases and J 8 bases; nucleotides not matched to a gene: 10. CDR1 and CDR2 (germline): MNHNY, SVGAGI (reference sequence).

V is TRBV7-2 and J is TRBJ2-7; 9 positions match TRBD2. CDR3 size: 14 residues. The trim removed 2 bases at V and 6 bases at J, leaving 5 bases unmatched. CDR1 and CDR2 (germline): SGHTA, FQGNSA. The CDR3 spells CASSLTTSGFEQYV. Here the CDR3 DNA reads TGTGCCAGCAGCTTAACCACTAGCGGGTTCGAGCAGTACGTC.

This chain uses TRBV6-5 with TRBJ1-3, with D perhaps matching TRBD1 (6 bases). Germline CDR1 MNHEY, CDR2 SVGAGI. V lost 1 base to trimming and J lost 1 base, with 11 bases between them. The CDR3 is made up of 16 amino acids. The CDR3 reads CASSYYREISGNTIYF. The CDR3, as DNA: TGTGCCAGCAGTTACTACAGGGAAATTTCTGGAAACACCATATATTTT.

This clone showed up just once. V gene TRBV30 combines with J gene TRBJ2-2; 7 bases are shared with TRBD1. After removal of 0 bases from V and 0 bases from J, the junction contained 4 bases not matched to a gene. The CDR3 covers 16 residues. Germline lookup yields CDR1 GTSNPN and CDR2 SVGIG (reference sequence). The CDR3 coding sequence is TGTGCCTGGAGTGTACTGGGGACAGCGAACACCGGGGAGCTGTTTTTT. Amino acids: CAWSVLGTANTGELFF.

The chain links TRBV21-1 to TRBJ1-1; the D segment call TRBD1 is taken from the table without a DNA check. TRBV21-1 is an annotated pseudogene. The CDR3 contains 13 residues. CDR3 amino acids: CASSSVTGFSAFF. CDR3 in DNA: TGTGCCAGCAGCAGCGTAACAGGGTTCTCTGCTTTCTTT.

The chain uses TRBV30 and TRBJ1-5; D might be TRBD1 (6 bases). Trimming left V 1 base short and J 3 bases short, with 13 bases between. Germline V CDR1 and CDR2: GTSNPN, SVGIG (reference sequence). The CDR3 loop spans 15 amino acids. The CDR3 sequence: CAWSADRSFNQPQHF. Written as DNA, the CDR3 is TGTGCCTGGAGTGCCGACAGGTCCTTCAATCAGCCCCAGCATTTT.

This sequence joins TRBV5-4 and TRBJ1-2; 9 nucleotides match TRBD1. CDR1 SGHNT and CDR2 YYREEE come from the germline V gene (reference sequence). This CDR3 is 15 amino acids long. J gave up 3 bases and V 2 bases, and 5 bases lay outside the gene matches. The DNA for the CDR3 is TGTGCCAGCAGCTTCGGGACAGGGCGAGACTATGGCTACACCTTC. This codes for CASSFGTGRDYGYTF.

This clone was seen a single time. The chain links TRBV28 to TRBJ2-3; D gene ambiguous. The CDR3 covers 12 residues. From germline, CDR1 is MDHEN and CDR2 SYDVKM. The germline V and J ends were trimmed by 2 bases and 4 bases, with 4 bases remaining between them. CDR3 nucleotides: TGTGCCAGCAGTTTACGTCCAGATACGCAGTATTTT. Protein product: CASSLRPDTQYF. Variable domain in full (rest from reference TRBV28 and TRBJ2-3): DVKVTQSSRYLVKRTGEKVFLECVQDMDHENMFWYRQDPGLGLRLIYFSYDVKMKEKGDIPEGYSVSREKKERFSLILESASTNQTSMYLCASSLRPDTQYFGPGTRLTVL.

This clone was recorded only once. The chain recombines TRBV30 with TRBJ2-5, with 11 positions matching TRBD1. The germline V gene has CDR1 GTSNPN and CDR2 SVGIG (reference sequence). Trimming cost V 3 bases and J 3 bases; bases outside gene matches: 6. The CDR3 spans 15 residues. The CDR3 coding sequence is TGTGCCTGGAGGCCCGGGACAGGGGGAAAAGAGACCCAGTACTTC. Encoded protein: CAWRPGTGGKETQYF.

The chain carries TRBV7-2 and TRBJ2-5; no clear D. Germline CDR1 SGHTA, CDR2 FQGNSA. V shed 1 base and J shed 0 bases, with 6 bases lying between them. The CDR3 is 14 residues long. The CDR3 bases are TGTGCCAGCAGCTTAGACGGGTACCAAGAGACCCAGTACTTC. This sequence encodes CASSLDGYQETQYF.

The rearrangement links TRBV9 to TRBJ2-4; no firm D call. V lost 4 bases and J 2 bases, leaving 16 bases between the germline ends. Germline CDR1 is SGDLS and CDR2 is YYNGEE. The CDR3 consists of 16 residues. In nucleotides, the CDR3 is TGTGCCAGCAGCCCGGAGAGGAGAGTCCCCAAAAACATTCAGTACTTC. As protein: CASSPERRVPKNIQYF.

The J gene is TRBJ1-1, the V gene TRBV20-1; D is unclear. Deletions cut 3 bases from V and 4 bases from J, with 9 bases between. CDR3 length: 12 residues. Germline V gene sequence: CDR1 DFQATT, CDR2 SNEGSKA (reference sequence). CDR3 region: CSASERGTEAFF. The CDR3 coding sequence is TGCAGTGCTAGTGAACGGGGCACTGAAGCTTTCTTT.

In DNA form, the CDR3 reads TGCGCCAGCAGCCAAGGACGGCAGCGGGAGGGCAATCAGTTCTTC. Translated: CASSQGRQREGNQFF. This sequence joins TRBV4-1 and TRBJ2-1; 10 bases map to TRBD2. This CDR3 region has 15 residues. Trimming took 1 base from V and 13 from J; bases not matched to a gene: 10. The germline CDR1 and CDR2 sequences are MGHRA and YSYEKL.

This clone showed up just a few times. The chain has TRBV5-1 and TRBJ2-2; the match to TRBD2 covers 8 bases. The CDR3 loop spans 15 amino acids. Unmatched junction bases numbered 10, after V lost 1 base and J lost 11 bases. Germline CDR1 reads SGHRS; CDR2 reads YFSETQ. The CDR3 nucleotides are TGCGCCAGCAGCTTGACTAGCGGTACACCGGGAGAGCTGTTTTTT. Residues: CASSLTSGTPGELFF.

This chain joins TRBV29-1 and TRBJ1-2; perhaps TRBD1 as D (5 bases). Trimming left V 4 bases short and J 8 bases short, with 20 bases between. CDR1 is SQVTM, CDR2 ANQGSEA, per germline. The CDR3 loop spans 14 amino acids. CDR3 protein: CSVATRALVGGYTF. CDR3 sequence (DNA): TGCAGCGTTGCGACCAGGGCGTTGGTTGGAGGCTACACCTTC.